The 16 T cell receptor beta chains listed next were all sequenced from one sample in a study of identical twins. TCRdb called the 5' RACE reads again in MiXCR, with one record for every CDR3 protein. In the table there are roughly 1.6 million distinct CDR3 sequences, roughly a third of which are singletons. Sequencing was done on a sample of cord blood. Receptors were obtained from a newborn girl in good health.

This clonotype has at least ten counts. The chain links TRBV29-1 to TRBJ2-1; unclear D gene. CDR3 length equals 12 residues. Deletions cut 4 bases from V and 6 bases from J, with 10 bases between. Per the germline V gene, CDR1 is SQVTM and CDR2 is ANQGSEA. DNA of the CDR3: TGCAGCGTTGGAGCGACCACCAATGAGCAGTTCTTC. Residues: CSVGATTNEQFF.

This clonotype has at least ten counts. The CDR3 DNA sequence: TGTGCCAGCAGCCCCCGGACAGTCACAGATACGCAGTATTTT. Translated: CASSPRTVTDTQYF. This chain links TRBV28 with TRBJ2-3; D possibly corresponds to TRBD1 (6 bases). The CDR3 consists of 14 residues. Trimming left V 6 bases short and J 2 bases short, with 12 bases between. The V gene's germline CDR1 is MDHEN and CDR2 SYDVKM.

The CDR3 DNA is TGTGCCAGCAGCTTCGGACTAGCGGGTGGTGGGGTGCAGTACTTC. Translating gives CASSFGLAGGGVQYF. The J gene is TRBJ2-5, the V gene TRBV11-1, with 11 bases that match TRBD2. The CDR3 extends over 15 amino acids. From germline, CDR1 is SGHAT and CDR2 FQDESV (reference sequence). V lost 3 bases and J lost 11; bases outside the gene matches: 11.

This chain connects TRBV21-1 to TRBJ2-1; the D call in the table, TRBD2, was not verified against the DNA. Near its end, the DNA agrees better with TRBJ2-7, so the J call may be wrong. TRBV21-1 is shown as a pseudogene. The CDR3 contains 18 residues. The CDR3 DNA sequence: TGTGCCAGCAGCCAAACGGGACTAGCCGCGAGCTCCTACAATGAGCAGTACTTC. It translates to CASSQTGLAASSYNEQYF.

The chain combines TRBV4-2 with TRBJ2-3; D may be TRBD1 or TRBD2 (5 bases each). Germline V lookup: CDR1 LGHNA, CDR2 YNFKEQ. The V and J ends lost 4 bases and 2 bases respectively, with 16 bases between them. This CDR3 has 16 amino acids. CDR3: CASSLVTGHFTDTQYF. DNA for the CDR3: TGTGCCAGCAGCCTGGTTACGGGGCACTTCACAGATACGCAGTATTTT.

The rearrangement uses TRBV27 and TRBJ2-7; 8 positions match TRBD2. The better agreement between TRBJ2-5 and the DNA end casts doubt on the J call. Per the germline V gene, CDR1 is MNHEY and CDR2 is SMNVEV (reference sequence). This CDR3 contains 14 residues. The DNA for the CDR3 is TGTGCCAGCAGTTTGGGACTAGAGAAGGTGACCCAGTACTTC. It encodes CASSLGLEKVTQYF.

This clonotype was detected only a few times. The CDR3 bases are TGTGCCAGCAGTGAGATAGCGGGAGGGCCTTACAATGAGCAGTTCTTC. Its translation: CASSEIAGGPYNEQFF. The chain links TRBV6-1 to TRBJ2-1; TRBD2 matches at 11 bases. Trimming took 3 bases from V and 4 from J; bases not matched to a gene: 5. The germline V gene encodes CDR1 MNHNS and CDR2 SASEGT. This CDR3 comprises 16 residues.

The genes are TRBV12-3 or TRBV12-4 and TRBJ1-1, with D unresolved. V was shortened by 10 bases and J by 1 base, with 13 bases between the two germline ends. The CDR3 contains 13 residues. The CDR3 DNA reads as TGTGCCACACTCCTTGGGCGGAACACTGAAGCTTTCTTT. Encoded protein: CATLLGRNTEAFF.

This clonotype has a handful of counts. This rearrangement joins TRBV12-5 to TRBJ1-5; TRBD1 matches at 7 bases. This CDR3 is built from 18 residues. V gave up 5 bases and J gave up 0 bases; unmatched junction bases: 13. The germline V gene has CDR1 LGHNT and CDR2 FRNRAP. This CDR3 is CASGARGQGGRSNQPQHF. CDR3 nucleotide sequence: TGTGCTAGTGGTGCGAGGGGGCAGGGAGGGCGTAGCAATCAGCCCCAGCATTTT.

This clonotype was recorded at least ten times. CDR3 amino acids: CASSAIAGGHEQYF. CDR3 coding DNA: TGTGCCAGCAGCGCGATAGCGGGAGGGCACGAGCAGTACTTC. The chain has TRBV9 and TRBJ2-7; 11 bases are shared with TRBD2. The germline V gene has CDR1 SGDLS and CDR2 YYNGEE. The CDR3 totals 14 residues. The trim removed 3 bases at V and 5 bases at J, leaving 4 bases unmatched.

The chain employs TRBV12-3 or TRBV12-4 and TRBJ2-1; 7 bases fit TRBD1. V dropped 6 bases and J dropped 6; count of bases not matched to a gene: 5. This CDR3 contains 13 residues. The CDR3 DNA is TGTGCCAGCAGAGGGACAGTAGGCAATGAGCAGTTCTTC. Its translation is CASRGTVGNEQFF.

The chain recombines TRBV6-2 or TRBV6-3 with TRBJ2-5; 11 nucleotides line up with TRBD1. CDR3 length: 17 residues. The germline V gene has CDR1 MNHEY and CDR2 SVGEGT. J was trimmed by 5 bases and V by 3 bases; bases with no gene match: 11. In DNA, the CDR3 is TGTGCCAGCAGTTATCATCCTGGACAGGGGGCTAGGGAGACCCAGTACTTC. It codes for CASSYHPGQGARETQYF.

This clonotype has more than one count but fewer than ten. The chain recombines TRBV13 with TRBJ1-6; 7 positions match TRBD1. V gave up 6 bases and J gave up 7 bases; unmatched junction bases: 6. The CDR3 consists of 14 residues. CDR1 is PRHDT and CDR2 is FYEKMQ in the germline V gene (reference sequence). The CDR3 sequence is CASSRRDRNSPLHF. Here the CDR3 DNA reads TGTGCCAGCAGTCGCCGGGACAGAAATTCACCCCTCCACTTT. Using reference TRBV13 and TRBJ1-6 for the parts outside the CDR3, the full variable domain is AAGVIQSPRHLIKEKRETATLKCYPIPRHDTVYWYQQGPGQDPQFLISFYEKMQSDKGSIPDRFSAQQFSDYHSELNMSSLELGDSALYFCASSRRDRNSPLHFGNGTRLTVT.

In its sample, this clonotype was seen many times. This chain connects TRBV7-6 to TRBJ2-3; D call uncertain. The CDR3 consists of 15 residues. V lost 6 bases to trimming and J lost 0 bases, with 13 bases between them. In germline, CDR1 is SGHVS, CDR2 FNYEAQ. The CDR3 nucleotides are TGTGCCAGCAGTTTATCGGGCGGTAGCACAGATACGCAGTATTTT. It translates to CASSLSGGSTDTQYF.

The chain employs TRBV5-1 and TRBJ2-7, with 11 bases lining up with TRBD2. Germline loops: CDR1 SGHRS, CDR2 YFSETQ. With V trimmed by 1 base and J by 1 base, 7 bases remained unmatched. The CDR3 is 17 amino acids. The CDR3 here is CASSLLVAGGLSYEQYF. As DNA, the CDR3 is TGCGCCAGCAGCTTGTTGGTAGCGGGGGGGCTTTCCTACGAGCAGTACTTC.

This clonotype was seen only a few times. This rearrangement joins TRBV11-2 to TRBJ1-1, with 8 bases fitting TRBD1. In germline, CDR1 is SGHAT, CDR2 FQNNGV. The CDR3 is 17 amino acids. The V gene end was trimmed by 5 bases and the J gene end by 1 base; junction bases not matched to a gene: 12. CDR3: CASSPSPRGPKNTEAFF. The CDR3 DNA reads as TGTGCCAGCAGCCCTAGCCCCAGGGGGCCGAAGAACACTGAAGCTTTCTTT. Supplemented by reference TRBV11-2 and TRBJ1-1, the full variable domain reads EAGVAQSPRYKIIEKRQSVAFWCNPISGHATLYWYQQILGQGPKLLIQFQNNGVVDDSQLPKDRFSAERLKGVDSTLKIQPAKLEDSAVYLCASSPSPRGPKNTEAFFGQGTRLTVV.